This is a list of T cell receptor beta chains from one sample in a study of vaccination effects on CD4 cells after COVID-19. Libraries were prepared by immunoSEQ multiplex PCR; TCRdb keeps only in-frame clonotypes and omits some of them. The repertoire holds approximately 25,000 clones, with over 65% as singletons. Their target antigens are unknown. The specimen comprised CD4+ T cells from PBMCs cultured with HCoV-NL63 spike peptides, sampled before COVID-19 vaccination. The origin of the receptors is a human donor who received a COVID-19 vaccine. Both conserved end residues are trimmed from each CDR3.

J gene: TRBJ1-2
V gene: TRBV5-1
CDR3 protein: ASSPARGYGYT

J gene: TRBJ2-1
V gene: TRBV10-3
CDR3 protein: AISQVAPNEQF

J gene: TRBJ1-4
V gene: TRBV29-1
CDR3 protein: SGGDSTTNEKLF

J gene: TRBJ2-1
V gene: TRBV11-2
CDR3 protein: ASSLGLENEQF

J gene: TRBJ1-6
V gene: TRBV6-5
CDR3 protein: ASSLVGLNSPLH

J gene: TRBJ1-1
V gene: TRBV20-1
CDR3 protein: SATGQGAF

J gene: TRBJ1-5
V gene: TRBV27
CDR3 protein: ASSSGRGFDQPQH

J gene: TRBJ2-3
V gene: TRBV5-1
CDR3 protein: ASSFGESTDTQY

J gene: TRBJ1-1
V gene: TRBV10-3
CDR3 protein: AIRSAIREAF

J gene: TRBJ1-6
V gene: TRBV6-1
CDR3 protein: ASSSGQGGSPLH

J gene: TRBJ2-1
V gene: TRBV4-2
CDR3 protein: ASSQWASGPGQGDEQF

J gene: TRBJ1-1
V gene: TRBV6-5
CDR3 protein: ASRRATEAF

J gene: TRBJ2-3
V gene: TRBV30
CDR3 protein: AWTPPHTDTQY

J gene: TRBJ1-1
V gene: TRBV29-1
CDR3 protein: SVEDLRPYTEAF

J gene: TRBJ2-3
V gene: TRBV5-4
CDR3 protein: ASSPLEGSSTDTQY

J gene: TRBJ1-5
V gene: TRBV28
CDR3 protein: ATRDRRFNQPQH

J gene: TRBJ1-2
V gene: TRBV9
CDR3 protein: ASSVVKRGRQRVDGYT

J gene: TRBJ2-2
V gene: TRBV5-1
CDR3 protein: ASSPDRARNTGELF

J gene: TRBJ2-3
V gene: TRBV9
CDR3 protein: ASSVRLARSSTDTQY

J gene: TRBJ2-2
V gene: TRBV19
CDR3 protein: ASKDRGHTGELF

J gene: TRBJ1-4
V gene: TRBV28
CDR3 protein: ASSSGGTGGEKLF

J gene: TRBJ2-7
V gene: TRBV4-1
CDR3 protein: ASSQALRGQGLTVPYEQY

J gene: TRBJ2-7
V gene: TRBV30
CDR3 protein: AWSATRHEQY

J gene: TRBJ1-1
V gene: TRBV30
CDR3 protein: AWRGLAKNTEAF

J gene: TRBJ1-2
V gene: TRBV7-3
CDR3 protein: ASSRDGNYGYT

J gene: TRBJ1-6
V gene: TRBV27
CDR3 protein: ASRVTSYNSPLH

J gene: TRBJ2-7
V gene: TRBV4-1
CDR3 protein: ASSQVAGEEQY

J gene: TRBJ2-2
V gene: TRBV13
CDR3 protein: ASSLGGSNTGELF

J gene: TRBJ1-2
V gene: TRBV4-3
CDR3 protein: ASSQEGSQRYGYT

J gene: TRBJ2-3
V gene: TRBV13
CDR3 protein: ASSLKPRRVGVYGDTQY

J gene: TRBJ2-7
V gene: TRBV7-2
CDR3 protein: ASSSLYEQY

J gene: TRBJ2-2
V gene: TRBV10-3
CDR3 protein: AITPSEGTGVTGELF

J gene: TRBJ1-2
V gene: TRBV19
CDR3 protein: ASSIGIGQPYGYT

J gene: TRBJ2-3
V gene: TRBV28
CDR3 protein: ASQENTDTQY

J gene: TRBJ1-1
V gene: TRBV27
CDR3 protein: ASRGLSWSTEAF

J gene: TRBJ1-2
V gene: TRBV28
CDR3 protein: ASILAGTGTGYT

J gene: TRBJ1-5
V gene: TRBV4-3
CDR3 protein: ASSQDLQGNQPQH

J gene: TRBJ2-3
V gene: TRBV20-1
CDR3 protein: SASGYPGTDTQY

J gene: TRBJ1-1
V gene: TRBV6-4
CDR3 protein: ASRDRGEAF

J gene: TRBJ2-2
V gene: TRBV18
CDR3 protein: ASSPATPPLWGTQTGELF

J gene: TRBJ2-3
V gene: TRBV11-3
CDR3 protein: ASSFQGADTQY

J gene: TRBJ2-7
V gene: TRBV19
CDR3 protein: ASSMMGRRPYEQY

J gene: TRBJ2-5
V gene: TRBV6-1
CDR3 protein: ASSQAGSRGETQY

J gene: TRBJ1-1
V gene: TRBV30
CDR3 protein: AWSVSSTEAF

J gene: TRBJ2-1
V gene: TRBV12-5
CDR3 protein: ASGLVLGQMSANEQF

J gene: TRBJ2-7
V gene: TRBV2
CDR3 protein: ASSSRTSGGEQY

J gene: TRBJ2-1
V gene: TRBV7-8
CDR3 protein: ASSLAYYGPRMWNEQF

J gene: TRBJ1-3
V gene: TRBV7-9
CDR3 protein: ASSLTGSGNTIY

J gene: TRBJ1-1
V gene: TRBV3-1/TRBV3-2
CDR3 protein: ASSHVSNTEAF

J gene: TRBJ1-5
V gene: TRBV7-2
CDR3 protein: ASSSRTGQGQPQH

J gene: TRBJ1-6
V gene: TRBV7-3
CDR3 protein: ASSYDIKHSPLH

J gene: TRBJ1-5
V gene: TRBV10-3
CDR3 protein: AIMQGRNQPQH

J gene: TRBJ1-6
V gene: TRBV3-1/TRBV3-2
CDR3 protein: ASSAQASESPLH

J gene: TRBJ2-1
V gene: TRBV10-3
CDR3 protein: ALSSGTDNEQF

J gene: TRBJ1-2
V gene: TRBV27
CDR3 protein: ASKTRTNYGYT